These 2 T cell receptor beta chains share one sample of origin, sequenced in a study of vaccination and CD4 T cells after COVID-19. CD4+ T cells that had been cultured provided DNA sequenced with the Oncomine TCR Beta short-read assay. After culture, CD4+ T cells served as the source for genomic DNA extraction. TCRdb re-called the PCR reads with MiXCR, one entry per CDR3 protein. This table holds some 10,000 distinct CDR3 sequences, about 28% found once. The treatment is: roughly 10-day PBMC culture with coronavirus spike peptide pools or control peptides (ViraFEST assay). These CD4+ T cells came from an unexposed donor, sampled before the COVID-19 pandemic (2011-2018). These TCRs are of unknown antigen specificity. The sample consisted of CD4+ T cells from blood, cultured in vitro. Receptors were obtained from a human donor in good health.

The rearrangement links TRBV2 to TRBJ1-1; no definite D call. The CDR3 has 14 residues. V lost 3 bases and J lost 5, with 13 bases in between. CDR1 SNHLY and CDR2 FYNNEI come from the germline V gene. Here the CDR3 reads CASSDSGEGTEAFF. The CDR3 DNA reads TGTGCCAGCAGTGATAGTGGGGAGGGTACTGAAGCTTTCTTT.

This clonotype was observed a handful of times. This chain links TRBV20-1 with TRBJ1-1; 8 bases match TRBD1. The junction had 6 bases not matched to a gene; V was cut back by 5 bases and J by 1 base. Germline V gives CDR1 DFQATT, CDR2 SNEGSKA (reference sequence). This CDR3 has 14 amino acids. CDR3: CSAVGGQANTEAFF. In nucleotides, the CDR3 is TGCAGTGCTGTAGGGGGACAGGCGAACACTGAAGCTTTCTTT.